The TCR beta chain under discussion was sequenced for a study of immune cell composition in non-small cell lung cancer (dated by TCRdb to the late 2010s). Context from the whole study: Histologic subtype, mainly lung adenocarcinoma or squamous cell carcinoma, was assigned on the basis of H&E together with p63, CK5, Napsin A and TTF-1 immunohistochemistry. TCR-beta sequencing from Adaptive Biotechnologies was done on approximately 35 paired sets of NSCLC tumour and non-adjacent lung specimens and on some 27 tumour-only specimens. In supplementary cohort #1, which comprised 9 to 10 lung adenocarcinoma cases, paired tumour/lung TCR-beta sequencing was performed and TIL populations were generated so that tumour reactivity could be assessed. A few tumour specimens with TCR-beta data were of rare histological subtypes and were excluded from the subtype comparisons.

For this clone: Its antigen has not been determined. Nothing much larger sits one base from this clone, and base qualities are not available.

Normal lung samples came from the same patient and consisted of non-adjacent lung tissue collected as far from the tumour as possible, at a distance of at least 3 cm. Genomic DNA was extracted with the QIAamp DNA kit from frozen aliquots of unsorted single-cell suspensions. Tissues were received within 2 hours of resection and processed immediately into single-cell suspensions. Tissue was broken up mechanically, digested enzymatically with DNase I, collagenase I and hyaluronidase for 30 to 35 minutes at 37 degrees C, and then filtered and RBC-lysed. TCR-beta CDR3 regions were amplified from genomic DNA by a two-step multiplex PCR, with the second step adding Illumina-compatible adaptors. TCR-beta immunosequencing was carried out on an Illumina platform through the commercial immunoSEQ service. The paper's processing steps were these. Two measures summarised the repertoires: productive clonality, and Top 10 Clones, meaning the percentage of T-cell templates coming from the ten most frequent sequences. Values of productive clonality ranged from 0 to 1, with a monoclonal population indicated by a value of 1. Tumour-associated clones, identified using log10 scatter plots, were defined as sequences that made up at least 0.1% of tumour T-cell templates and were not found in the matched non-adjacent lung. Student's t-tests were used for two-group comparisons, ANOVA for comparisons across stages, and linear regression for relationships, with analyses done in GraphPad Prism7 and R. In its TCRdb copy, this immuneACCESS table keeps in-frame sequences only and misses some clones. Where compared with another copy, unresolved V genes explain less than half of these, and the others have no known cause. D and trimming were read from the DNA, whereas the V and J calls and clone size are those reported in that table. In all, the sample holds thousands of clones, and roughly two thirds of those were seen once. Roughly 18% of the sample is taken by the ten largest.

Overall results and qualifications from the work: Tumour-associated clones >0.5% were found in nearly half of NSCLC cases, namely in roughly 30% of adenocarcinomas versus around 75% of squamous carcinomas. Only around ten cases were included in the reactivity cohort, and sequence sharing between tumour-reactive clones and the dominant in vivo tumour-associated clones was not shown. Smoking pack-years did not significantly correlate with tumour TCR-beta clonality. In nine to ten adenocarcinoma cases, a strong correlation was found between maximal tumour-associated clone frequency and TIL tumour reactivity, whereas no such correlation was found between overall clonality and TIL tumour reactivity.

From cysteine to phenylalanine, the CDR3 is 16 amino acids long. Here the CDR3 DNA is all that survives: 48 bases in frame from base 1. This same sample was also taken into another study, of CD4 T cells in lung cancer. The second study reports: In the study, blood T cells of NSCLC patients were screened for responses to candidate mutation-encoded neoepitopes, and neoantigen-specific CD4+ T-cell clones and TCRs were isolated. Tumor and non-adjacent lung tissue were obtained from a few patients undergoing curative-intent resections for stage I-III non-small cell lung cancer. The resected patients had lung adenocarcinoma or squamous cell carcinoma, were aged 60 to 69 at blood donation, and mostly were former smokers. Before blood donation, treatments including platinum chemotherapy had been received by the patients, and nivolumab or pembrolizumab had been received by some of the patients. Rather than memory responses to the cancer, some blood-derived responses might reflect cross-reactivity or in vitro priming of naive T cells. The frequency of neoantigen-specific clonotypes in tumor resections, non-adjacent lung and cultured T-cell products was tracked by TCRB deep sequencing. TCRB sequence data were analyzed using the kit provider's software, and tumor enrichment of clonotype templates was assessed with Fisher's exact test.

This receptor chain uses TRBV7-5 and TRBJ1-1. TRBV7-5 is a pseudogene. This clonotype was sampled from a human donor with non-small cell lung cancer. The source material was non-adjacent lung tissue. The CDR3 loop reads CASSYTAGGMGTEAFF. The nucleotide sequence reads as follows: TGTGCCAGCAGCTACACGGCTGGGGGGATGGGCACTGAAGCTTTCTTT.